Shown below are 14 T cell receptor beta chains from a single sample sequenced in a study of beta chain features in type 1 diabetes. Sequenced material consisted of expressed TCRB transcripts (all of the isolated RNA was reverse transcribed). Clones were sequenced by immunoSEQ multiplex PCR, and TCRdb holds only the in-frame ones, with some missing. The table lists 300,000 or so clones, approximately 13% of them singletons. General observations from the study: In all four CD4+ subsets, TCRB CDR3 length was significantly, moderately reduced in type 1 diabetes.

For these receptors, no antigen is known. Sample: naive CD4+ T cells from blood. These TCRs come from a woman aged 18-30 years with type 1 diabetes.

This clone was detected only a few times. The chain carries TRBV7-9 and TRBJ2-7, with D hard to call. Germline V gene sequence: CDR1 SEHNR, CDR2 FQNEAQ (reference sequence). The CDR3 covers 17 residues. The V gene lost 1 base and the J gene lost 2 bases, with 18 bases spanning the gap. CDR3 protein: CASSLEPGFRVTYEQYF. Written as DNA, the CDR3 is TGTGCCAGCAGCTTAGAACCAGGATTCCGAGTTACCTACGAGCAGTACTTC.

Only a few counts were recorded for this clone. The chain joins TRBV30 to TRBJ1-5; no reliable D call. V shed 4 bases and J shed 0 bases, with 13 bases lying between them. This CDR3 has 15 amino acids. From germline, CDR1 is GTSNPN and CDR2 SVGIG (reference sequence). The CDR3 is CAWIRGRDSNQPQHF. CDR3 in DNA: TGTGCCTGGATTCGAGGCAGAGATAGCAATCAGCCCCAGCATTTT.

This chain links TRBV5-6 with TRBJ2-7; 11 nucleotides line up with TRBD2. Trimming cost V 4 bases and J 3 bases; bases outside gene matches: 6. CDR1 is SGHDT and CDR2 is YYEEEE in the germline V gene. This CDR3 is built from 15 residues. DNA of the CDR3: TGTGCCAGCAGCCGCGGACTAGCGGGTATCTACGAGCAGTACTTC. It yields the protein CASSRGLAGIYEQYF.

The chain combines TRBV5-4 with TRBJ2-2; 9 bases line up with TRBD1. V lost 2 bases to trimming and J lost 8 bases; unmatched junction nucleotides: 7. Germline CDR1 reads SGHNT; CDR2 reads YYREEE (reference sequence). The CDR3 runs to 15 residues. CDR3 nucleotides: TGTGCCAGCAGCTTCCCGGACAGGGGAAGAGGGGAGCTGTTTTTT. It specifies CASSFPDRGRGELFF.

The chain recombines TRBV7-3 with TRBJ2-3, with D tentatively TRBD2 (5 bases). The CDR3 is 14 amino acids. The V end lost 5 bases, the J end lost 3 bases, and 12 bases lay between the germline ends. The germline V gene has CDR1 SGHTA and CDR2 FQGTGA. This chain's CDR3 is CASSLLGVTDTQYF. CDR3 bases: TGTGCCAGCAGCCTTTTGGGAGTTACAGATACGCAGTATTTT.

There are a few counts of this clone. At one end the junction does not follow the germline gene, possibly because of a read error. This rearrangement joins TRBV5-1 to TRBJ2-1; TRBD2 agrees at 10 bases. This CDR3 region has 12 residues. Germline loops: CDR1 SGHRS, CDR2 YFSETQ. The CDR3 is CASSPQREGGVF. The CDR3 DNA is TGCGCCAGCAGCCCTCAGCGGGAGGGCGGAGTCTTC.

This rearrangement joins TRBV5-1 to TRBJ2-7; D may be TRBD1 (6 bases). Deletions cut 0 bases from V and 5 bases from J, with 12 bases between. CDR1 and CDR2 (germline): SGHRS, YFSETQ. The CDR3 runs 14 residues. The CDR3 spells CASSLEAGDDEQYF. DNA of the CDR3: TGCGCCAGCAGCTTGGAGGCAGGGGATGACGAGCAGTACTTC.

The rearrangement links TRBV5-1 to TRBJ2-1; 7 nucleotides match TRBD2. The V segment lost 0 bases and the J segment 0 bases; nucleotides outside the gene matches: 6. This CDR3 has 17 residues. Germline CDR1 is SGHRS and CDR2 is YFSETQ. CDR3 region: CASSLGGGESSYNEQFF. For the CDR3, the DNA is TGCGCCAGCAGCTTGGGGGGGGGAGAGAGCTCCTACAATGAGCAGTTCTTC.

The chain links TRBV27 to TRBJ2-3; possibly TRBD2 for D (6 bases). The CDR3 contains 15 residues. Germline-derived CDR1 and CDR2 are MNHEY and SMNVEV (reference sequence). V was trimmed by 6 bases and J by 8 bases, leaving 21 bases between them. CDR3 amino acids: CASSLVQTVRGTQYF. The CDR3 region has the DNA TGTGCCAGCAGCCTAGTCCAGACAGTGCGGGGTACGCAGTATTTT.

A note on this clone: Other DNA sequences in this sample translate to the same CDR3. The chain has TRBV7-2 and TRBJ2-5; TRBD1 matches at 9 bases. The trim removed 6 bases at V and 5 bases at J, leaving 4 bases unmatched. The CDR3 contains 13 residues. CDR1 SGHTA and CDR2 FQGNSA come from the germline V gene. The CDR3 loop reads CASSRDREETQYF. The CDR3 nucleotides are TGTGCCAGCAGTCGGGACAGGGAGGAGACCCAGTACTTC.

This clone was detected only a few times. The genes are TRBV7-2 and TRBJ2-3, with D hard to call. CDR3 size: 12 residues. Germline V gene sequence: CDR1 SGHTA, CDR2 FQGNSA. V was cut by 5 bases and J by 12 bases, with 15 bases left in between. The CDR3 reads CASSPTPVAQYF. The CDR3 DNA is TGTGCCAGCAGCCCCACCCCGGTCGCCCAGTATTTT.

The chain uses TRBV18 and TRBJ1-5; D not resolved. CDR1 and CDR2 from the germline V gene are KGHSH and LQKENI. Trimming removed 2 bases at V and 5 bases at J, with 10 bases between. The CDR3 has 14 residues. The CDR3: CASSPREEDQPQHF. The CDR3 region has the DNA TGTGCCAGCTCACCAAGGGAGGAAGATCAGCCCCAGCATTTT.

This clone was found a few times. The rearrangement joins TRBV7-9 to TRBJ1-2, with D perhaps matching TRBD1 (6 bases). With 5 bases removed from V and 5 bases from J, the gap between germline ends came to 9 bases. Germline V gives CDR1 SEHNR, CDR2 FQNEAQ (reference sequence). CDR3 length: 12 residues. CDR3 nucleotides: TGTGCCAGCAGCCCGACAGGTTATGGCTACACCTTC. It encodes CASSPTGYGYTF.

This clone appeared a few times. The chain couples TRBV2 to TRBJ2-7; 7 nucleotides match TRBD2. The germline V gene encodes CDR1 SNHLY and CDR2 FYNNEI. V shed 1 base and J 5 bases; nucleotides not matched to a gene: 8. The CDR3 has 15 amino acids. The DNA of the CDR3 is TGTGCCAGCAGTGAAGTGCGGGAGCCCCCAAACGAGCAGTACGTC. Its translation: CASSEVREPPNEQYV.